This TCR beta chain was captured in a study of blood T cells in healthy people across ages. A sample-barcoded 5' primer and a J-beta primer mix were used in a second PCR of roughly 7 to 12 cycles. The template-switch adaptor was a 5' adaptor with 12 random nucleotides. It tagged each cDNA molecule. Using its own MiXCR run on the 5' RACE reads, TCRdb lists one record per CDR3 protein. The table lists approximately 2,000,000 distinct CDR3 sequences, roughly 43% of them singletons. V was clipped by 5 bases and J by 3 bases; unmatched bases: 7. Germline values: CDR1 SEHNR, CDR2 FQNEAQ (reference sequence). The CDR3 contains 14 residues. Notes on the study in general: The study regarded diversity estimates from one million T cells as underestimates.

This clonotype came up a few times. The antigen is unknown. The sequence derives from a human donor in good health. V and J are TRBV7-9 and TRBJ2-7; TRBD1 aligns across 7 bases. Material for sequencing was blood. The CDR3 loop reads CASSPAGTVYEQYF. The CDR3 DNA follows: TGTGCCAGCAGCCCAGCCGGGACAGTCTACGAGCAGTACTTC.